These T cell receptor beta chains were read from a single sample in a study of blood T cell repertoires in COVID-19. TCRdb's copy holds only in-frame clones and misses some; the assay was immunoSEQ multiplex PCR. The sample lists 65,000 to 75,000 clones; roughly 80% were seen once. The sample taken for sequencing was peripheral blood. The receptors stem from a woman older than 75 with acute or convalescent COVID-19. Each CDR3 is given with its conserved first and last residue. The D gene is left open where the match is weak. Size is omitted from some rows. Given values are once, few, many or a class for expanded clones.

J,size,V,D,DNA,CDR3
TRBJ1-2,-,TRBV6-6,TRBD1,TGTGCCAGCAGTTACACAGGGGGCGGCTATGGCTACACCTTC,CASSYTGGGYGYTF
TRBJ1-6,-,TRBV7-2,TRBD1,TGTGCCAGCACTCGGGACAGGGGAAATTCACCCCTCCACTTT,CASTRDRGNSPLHF
TRBJ2-1,few,TRBV6-1,-,TGTGCCAGCAGTGAACTTGGCGGGGTAGGCAATGAGCAGTTCTTC,CASSELGGVGNEQFF
TRBJ2-1,-,TRBV3-1/TRBV3-2,-,TGTGCCAGCAGTCTCAGACTAGGAAATGAGCAGTTCTTC,CASSLRLGNEQFF
TRBJ1-1,-,TRBV7-9,-,TGTGCCAGCAGCAGACTGGAGAACACTGAAGCTTTCTTT,CASSRLENTEAFF
TRBJ1-3,-,TRBV6-5,TRBD1,TGTGCCACCAGTCGGGGACAGTTCTCTGGAAACACCATATATTTT,CATSRGQFSGNTIYF
TRBJ1-1,-,TRBV3-1/TRBV3-2,TRBD1,TGTGCCAGCAGCCAAGACAGGGACAGAGACACTGAAGCTTTCTTT,CASSQDRDRDTEAFF
TRBJ1-6,-,TRBV19,-,TGTGCCAGTAGTATAGTTACAGGCAATAATTCACCCCTCCACTTT,CASSIVTGNNSPLHF
TRBJ1-5,-,TRBV2,TRBD1,TGTGCCAGCAATGACAGGGGAAGCAATCAGCCCCAGCATTTT,CASNDRGSNQPQHF
TRBJ1-1,-,TRBV30,-,TGTGCCTCCCGCCCGGGGGATAACACTGAAGCTTTCTTT,CASRPGDNTEAFF
TRBJ1-2,-,TRBV18,-,TGTGCCAGCTCACCAACTTCGGGAGGGGCGAACTATGGCTACACCTTC,CASSPTSGGANYGYTF
TRBJ2-7,-,TRBV11-1,TRBD2,TGTGCCAGCAGCTCAATAGCGGGGGGATCCTACGAACAGTACTTC,CASSSIAGGSYEQYF
TRBJ1-6,-,TRBV19,-,TGTGCCAGTAGTATGGGAGGCCCAAATAATTCACCCCTCCACTTT,CASSMGGPNNSPLHF
TRBJ2-7,-,TRBV5-6,-,TGTGCCAGCAGCTCAACTAACTTCTTCTCCTACGAGCAGTACTTC,CASSSTNFFSYEQYF
TRBJ1-4,-,TRBV4-2,TRBD1,TGTGCCAGCAGCCCATACGGGACAGGGGGTTCTAATGAAAAACTGTTTTTT,CASSPYGTGGSNEKLFF
TRBJ1-1,-,TRBV9,-,TGTGCCAGCAGCGTAGAGTTCCAGGGTGTGCGGACTGAAGCTTTCTTT,CASSVEFQGVRTEAFF
TRBJ2-2,few,TRBV5-1,TRBD2,TGCGCCAGCAGCTATAGCGGGGGGGCCGCCGGGGAGCTGTTTTTT,CASSYSGGAAGELFF
TRBJ2-5,-,TRBV4-1,TRBD2,TGCGCCAGCAGCCAAGTAGGGGAGGGGCGGGAGACCCAGTACTTC,CASSQVGEGRETQYF
TRBJ2-7,-,TRBV19,TRBD1,TGTGCCAGTAGCCGACAGGGAGAAACCTACGAGCAGTACTTC,CASSRQGETYEQYF
TRBJ2-3,-,TRBV27,TRBD2,TGTGCCAGCAGTTTTAGCGGGGGGACTAGCACAGATACGCAGTATTTT,CASSFSGGTSTDTQYF
TRBJ1-1,-,TRBV2,-,TGTGCCAGCAGGAACCAGAATTTGAACACTGAAGCTTTCTTT,CASRNQNLNTEAFF
TRBJ1-6,few,TRBV10-1,-,TGCGCCAGCAGTGTCCTCAGGGATGGAAATTCACCCCTCCACTTT,CASSVLRDGNSPLHF
TRBJ2-5,-,TRBV18,TRBD1,TGTGCCAGCTCACCACAGGCCAGGGGGTTCGAGACCCAGTACTTC,CASSPQARGFETQYF
TRBJ1-1,-,TRBV7-8,TRBD1,TGTGCCAGCAGCTTAGGGGACAGGCGCACTGAAGCTTTCTTT,CASSLGDRRTEAFF
TRBJ1-5,-,TRBV6-5,TRBD1,TGTGCCAGCAGCAGAGACAGGGGGGGAAATCAGCCCCAGCATTTT,CASSRDRGGNQPQHF
TRBJ2-3,-,TRBV29-1,TRBD1,TGCAGCGTTGAGTCGACAGGGGGGACAGATACGCAGTATTTT,CSVESTGGTDTQYF
TRBJ2-7,-,TRBV30,-,TGTGCCTGGAGTCCCGGGTCCGGCTACGAGCAGTACTTC,CAWSPGSGYEQYF
TRBJ1-2,-,TRBV16,-,TGTGCCAGCAGCCAAGGCAACAGTTACTATGGCTACACCTTC,CASSQGNSYYGYTF
TRBJ2-7,-,TRBV6-5,TRBD2,TGTGCCAGCAGTCGTAGCGGGGGGGCCTACGAGCAGTACTTC,CASSRSGGAYEQYF
TRBJ2-7,-,TRBV9,TRBD2,TGTGCCAGCAGCGTAGACAGCGGGGGTTCTTCCCGCCGGCAGTACTTC,CASSVDSGGSSRRQYF
TRBJ2-2,-,TRBV6-5,-,TGTGCCACCGGGAACACCGGGGAGCTGTTTTTT,CATGNTGELFF
TRBJ2-1,-,TRBV7-9,TRBD1,TGTGCCAGCAGCCCTAGGACAGGGGGCTACAATGAGCAGTTCTTC,CASSPRTGGYNEQFF
TRBJ2-7,-,TRBV6-5,-,TGTGCCAGCGGTCCGGTACAGGAACGCGAGCAGTACTTC,CASGPVQEREQYF
TRBJ2-3,-,TRBV2,TRBD1,TGTGCCAGCAGCAGACAGGGGGGCACAGATACGCAGTATTTT,CASSRQGGTDTQYF
TRBJ2-1,-,TRBV5-1,TRBD1,TGCGCCAGCAGCCGCGGACAGGGTACTGATGAGCAGTTCTTC,CASSRGQGTDEQFF
TRBJ2-1,-,TRBV5-1,-,TGCGCCAGCAGCTTGGAGACTCCGAGGAGTGACAATGAGCAGTTCTTC,CASSLETPRSDNEQFF
TRBJ1-1,medium-sized,TRBV3-1/TRBV3-2,-,TGTGCCAGCAGCTTCGGGGAGAACACTGAAGCTTTCTTT,CASSFGENTEAFF
TRBJ1-1,-,TRBV15,-,TGTGCCACCAGCAGAGGCAGGGATGGAGCTTTCTTT,CATSRGRDGAFF
TRBJ2-5,few,TRBV18,-,TGTGCCAGCTCACCGGGCCTTCAAGAGACCCAGTACTTC,CASSPGLQETQYF
TRBJ1-3,-,TRBV18,TRBD1,TGTGCCAGCTCAATTAGGACCGGGACAGGGGGCCCTACCTCTGGAAACACCATATATTTT,CASSIRTGTGGPTSGNTIYF
TRBJ1-2,-,TRBV5-6,TRBD1,TGTGCCAGCAGCTTGGGACAGGGGCGCTATGGCTACACCTTC,CASSLGQGRYGYTF
TRBJ2-7,-,TRBV18,-,TGTGCCAGCTCACCACCCCAGAACCCCTACGAGCAGTACTTC,CASSPPQNPYEQYF
TRBJ2-7,-,TRBV21-1,-,TGTGCCAGCAGCAAAACACGGGACACGACCTACGAGCAGTACTTC,CASSKTRDTTYEQYF
TRBJ1-2,few,TRBV4-2,-,TGTGCCAGCAGCCAAGGGACGGGGGAGGAGTATGGCTACACCTTC,CASSQGTGEEYGYTF
TRBJ1-2,-,TRBV6-5,-,TGTGCCACCAAGATCACAGGCGGCGATGGCTACACCTTC,CATKITGGDGYTF